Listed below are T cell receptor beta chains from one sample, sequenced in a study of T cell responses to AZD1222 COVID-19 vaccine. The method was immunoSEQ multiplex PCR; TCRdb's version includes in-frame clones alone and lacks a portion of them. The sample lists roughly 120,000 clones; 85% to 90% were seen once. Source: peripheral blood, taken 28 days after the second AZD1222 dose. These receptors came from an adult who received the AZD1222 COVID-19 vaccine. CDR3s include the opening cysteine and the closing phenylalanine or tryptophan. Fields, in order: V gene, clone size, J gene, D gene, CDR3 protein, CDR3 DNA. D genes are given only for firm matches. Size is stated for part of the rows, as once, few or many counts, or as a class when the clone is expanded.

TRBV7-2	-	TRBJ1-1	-	CASSLGRPEAFF	TGTGCCAGCAGCTTAGGCCGGCCTGAAGCTTTCTTT
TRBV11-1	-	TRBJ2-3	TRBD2	CASSFLTSGSTDTQYF	TGTGCCAGCAGCTTTCTGACTAGCGGAAGCACAGATACGCAGTATTTT
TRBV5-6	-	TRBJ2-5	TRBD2	CASSLYGTSGETQYF	TGTGCCAGCAGCTTGTATGGGACTAGCGGGGAGACCCAGTACTTC
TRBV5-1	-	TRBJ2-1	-	CASSLAVAGVNNEQFF	TGCGCCAGCAGCTTGGCCGTGGCAGGGGTTAACAATGAGCAGTTCTTC
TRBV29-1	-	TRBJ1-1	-	CSASRLDANTEAFF	TGCAGCGCCTCCCGCCTTGATGCGAACACTGAAGCTTTCTTT
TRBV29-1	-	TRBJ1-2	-	CSVEGAFYGYTF	TGCAGCGTTGAAGGGGCCTTCTATGGCTACACCTTC
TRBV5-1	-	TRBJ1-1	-	CASSLAGAQNTEAFF	TGCGCCAGCAGCTTGGCAGGGGCCCAGAACACTGAAGCTTTCTTT
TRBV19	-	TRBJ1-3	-	CASLTPAGSGSSGNTIYF	TGTGCCAGCCTAACGCCGGCGGGGTCGGGGAGCTCTGGAAACACCATATATTTT
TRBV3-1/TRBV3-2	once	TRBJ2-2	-	CASSPRVGELFF	TGTGCCAGCAGTCCTAGGGTCGGGGAGCTGTTTTTT
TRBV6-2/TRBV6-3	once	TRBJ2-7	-	CASSPFNGAGPYEQYF	TGTGCCAGCAGTCCCTTCAATGGGGCCGGACCCTACGAGCAGTACTTC
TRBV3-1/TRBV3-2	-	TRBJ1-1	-	CASSQVNEAFF	TGTGCCAGCAGCCAAGTCAATGAAGCTTTCTTT
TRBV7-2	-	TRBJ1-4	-	CASSLMGATNEKLFF	TGTGCCAGCAGCTTAATGGGGGCAACTAATGAAAAACTGTTTTTT
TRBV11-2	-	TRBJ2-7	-	CASSFKVNHLAEQYF	TGTGCCAGCAGCTTTAAGGTCAACCACCTGGCCGAGCAGTACTTC
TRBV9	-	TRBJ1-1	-	CASSVTGYTEAFF	TGTGCCAGCAGCGTTACAGGGTACACTGAAGCTTTCTTT
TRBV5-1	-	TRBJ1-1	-	CASSLGSPVRGRNTEAFF	TGCGCCAGCAGCTTGGGGTCACCTGTCAGGGGCCGGAACACTGAAGCTTTCTTT
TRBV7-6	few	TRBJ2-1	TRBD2	CASSPLAGAYNEQFF	TGTGCCAGCAGCCCACTAGCGGGGGCTTACAATGAGCAGTTCTTC
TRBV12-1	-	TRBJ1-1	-	CASSPGTPDEAFF	TGTGCCAGCAGCCCCGGGACTCCCGATGAAGCTTTCTTT
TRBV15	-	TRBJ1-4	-	CATSRDRTVEKLFF	TGTGCCACCAGCAGAGATAGAACTGTAGAAAAACTGTTTTTT
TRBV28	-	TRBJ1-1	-	CASRGGRGTEAFF	TGTGCCAGCAGGGGTGGACGTGGCACTGAAGCTTTCTTT
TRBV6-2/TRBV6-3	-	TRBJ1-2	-	CASSYVGPYGYTF	TGTGCCAGCAGTTATGTTGGTCCCTATGGCTACACCTTC
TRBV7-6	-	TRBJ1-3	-	CASSQPIGSSGNTIYF	TGTGCCAGCAGCCAACCGATCGGGAGCTCTGGAAACACCATATATTTT
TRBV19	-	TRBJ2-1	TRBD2	CASRLAGPSYNEQFF	TGTGCCAGCAGACTAGCGGGACCCTCCTACAATGAGCAGTTCTTC
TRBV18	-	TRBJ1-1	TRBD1	CATLQGSDTEAFF	TGTGCCACTTTACAGGGGAGTGACACTGAAGCTTTCTTT
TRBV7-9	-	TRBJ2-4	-	CASSPIGTPGAKNIQYF	TGTGCCAGCAGCCCGATCGGGACCCCCGGAGCCAAAAACATTCAGTACTTC
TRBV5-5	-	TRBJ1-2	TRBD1	CASSLAAGGVGGGYTF	TGTGCCAGCAGCTTGGCCGCAGGGGGCGTGGGAGGTGGCTACACCTTC
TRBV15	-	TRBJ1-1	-	CATSRTRGTTEAFF	TGTGCCACCAGCAGGACGAGGGGGACCACTGAAGCTTTCTTT
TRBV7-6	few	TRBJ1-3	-	CASSSNRGRNSGNTIYF	TGTGCCAGCAGCTCTAATCGCGGGCGCAACTCTGGAAACACCATATATTTT
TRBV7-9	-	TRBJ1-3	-	CASSQGGPGGNTIYF	TGTGCCAGCAGTCAAGGGGGGCCGGGAGGAAACACCATATATTTT
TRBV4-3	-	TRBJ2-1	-	CASSQGGIGFSYNEQFF	TGCGCCAGCAGCCAAGGAGGAATCGGGTTTTCTTACAATGAGCAGTTCTTC
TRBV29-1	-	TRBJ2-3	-	CSVANRARTDTQYF	TGCAGCGTTGCTAACAGGGCGAGAACAGATACGCAGTATTTT
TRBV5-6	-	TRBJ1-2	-	CASSLEMVRWGYTF	TGTGCCAGCAGCCTGGAAATGGTTCGGTGGGGCTACACCTTC
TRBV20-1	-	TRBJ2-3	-	CVRDTDTQYF	TGCGTCAGGGACACAGATACGCAGTATTTT
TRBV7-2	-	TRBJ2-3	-	CASSLAPDIGTSTDTQYF	TGTGCCAGCAGCTTAGCGCCGGATATCGGGACTAGCACAGATACGCAGTATTTT
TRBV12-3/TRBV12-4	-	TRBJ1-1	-	CASSFTQGTEAFF	TGTGCCAGCAGTTTTACCCAGGGCACTGAAGCTTTCTTT
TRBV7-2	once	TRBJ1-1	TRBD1	CASSLVRTGWRMNTEAFF	TGTGCCAGCAGCTTGGTTCGGACAGGGTGGAGAATGAACACTGAAGCTTTCTTT
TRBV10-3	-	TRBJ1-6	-	CAISEGAGANSPLHF	TGTGCCATCAGTGAGGGAGCAGGGGCCAATTCACCCCTCCACTTT
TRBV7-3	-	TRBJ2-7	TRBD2	CASSPTSGVYEQYF	TGTGCCAGCAGCCCTACTAGCGGGGTCTACGAGCAGTACTTC
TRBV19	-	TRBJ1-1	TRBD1	CASSVTGGHLGTEAFF	TGTGCCAGTTCGGTGACAGGGGGACACTTGGGGACTGAAGCTTTCTTT
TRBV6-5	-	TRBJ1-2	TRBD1	CASSYERQGFYGYTF	TGTGCCAGCAGTTACGAGCGACAGGGGTTCTATGGCTACACCTTC
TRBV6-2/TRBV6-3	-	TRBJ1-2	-	CASSAPRQAVYGYTF	TGTGCCAGCAGTGCGCCGAGACAGGCCGTCTATGGCTACACCTTC
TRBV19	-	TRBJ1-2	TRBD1	CASRYRGGYGYTF	TGTGCCAGTAGGTACAGGGGTGGCTATGGCTACACCTTC
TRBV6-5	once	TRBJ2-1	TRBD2	CASSAGGGNEQFF	TGTGCCAGCTCTGCGGGAGGAGGTAATGAGCAGTTCTTC
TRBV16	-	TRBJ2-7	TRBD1	CASSPWTGAYEQYF	TGTGCCAGCAGCCCTTGGACAGGGGCCTACGAGCAGTACTTC
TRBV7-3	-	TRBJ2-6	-	CASSLTSGANVLTF	TGTGCCAGCAGCTTAACGTCCGGGGCCAACGTCCTGACTTTC
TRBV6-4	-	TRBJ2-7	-	CASTRGGYYEQYF	TGTGCCAGCACCAGGGGGGGATACTACGAGCAGTACTTC
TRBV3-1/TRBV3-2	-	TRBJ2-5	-	CASSQGGPETQYF	TGTGCCAGCAGCCAGGGGGGTCCCGAGACCCAGTACTTC
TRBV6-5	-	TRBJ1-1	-	CASSFPPDTEAFF	TGTGCCAGCAGTTTCCCCCCAGACACTGAAGCTTTCTTT
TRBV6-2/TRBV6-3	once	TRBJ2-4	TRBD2	CASSPLLAGVLGNIQYF	TGTGCCAGCAGCCCTCTGCTAGCGGGGGTACTTGGAAACATTCAGTACTTC
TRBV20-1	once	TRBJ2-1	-	CSASVFRGSYNEQFF	TGCAGTGCTAGTGTTTTCAGGGGCTCCTACAATGAGCAGTTCTTC